This T cell receptor (beta chain) was recovered during a study of cytomegalovirus exposure and HLA in healthy donors. TCRdb's copy holds only in-frame clones and misses some; the assay was immunoSEQ multiplex PCR. The data contain roughly 130,000 clones, approximately 85% of them singletons. This sequence was found in a woman between 25 and 40 years old in good health and CMV-seronegative. Material: PBMCs.

CDR3 bases: TGTGCCAGTAGTACTCTTGACAGGGGGCTCGATCAGCCCCAGCATTTT. Translating it yields CASSTLDRGLDQPQHF. The chain employs TRBV19 and TRBJ1-5; 10 nucleotides line up with TRBD1. Germline trimming cut 4 bases from V and 5 bases from J; bases unmatched to any gene: 8. This CDR3 is built from 16 residues. Per the germline V gene, CDR1 is LNHDA and CDR2 is SQIVND (reference sequence).